This T cell receptor beta chain stems from a study of naive and memory T cell subsets. With regard to this clonotype: Its antigen remains unidentified. An end of the junction does not agree with germline; a read error may underlie this.

Two oligonucleotides, mixed equimolar, formed the beta constant-region primer covering TRBC1 and TRBC2. Four rounds of PCR amplified the ligated cDNA using nested alpha and beta constant-region primers plus SP2. From the UMI-ligation and nested PCR reads, TCRdb called clonotypes with MiXCR, one entry per CDR3 protein. The sample has 37,000 or so distinct CDR3 sequences; roughly 13% are singletons. Overall study findings and caveats: Each distinct alpha or beta sequence counts as one clonotype. Between naive and memory subsets, TCR abundance power law exponents differed.

The CDR3 runs to 16 residues. CDR1 and CDR2 (germline): SGHRS, YFSETQ. Effector memory cells were sorted as CD45RA-CD27-, EMRA cells as CD45RA+CD27-. The chain joins TRBV5-1 to TRBJ2-7, with 10 bases identical to TRBD1. Sequencing was performed on effector memory CD4+ T cells from blood. Subset defined: effector memory, CD45RA- CD27-. The sequence was collected from a human donor in good health. The CDR3 coding sequence is TGCGCCAGCAGCGGAGACAGGGGGCTCATCTCCTCCGAGCAGTACTTC. Encoded protein: CASSGDRGLISSEQYF.